The entry below gives a single TCR beta chain sequence along with its context. Its specificity is not known. The data were obtained in a study of cytomegalovirus exposure and HLA in healthy donors. The PCR had 60 Vbeta and 13 Jbeta primers. TCRdb keeps only in-frame clones here, not all; method: immunoSEQ multiplex PCR. The table shows some 110,000 clones, with approximately 80% occurring only once. CDR1 is KGHSH and CDR2 is LQKENI in the germline V gene. V was shortened by 2 bases and J by 0 bases, with 13 bases between the two germline ends. There are 16 residues in the CDR3. Study results and caveats: The listing of roughly 160 TCR beta chains classed them as cytomegalovirus-associated. Common viral pathogens were later found to be apparently linked to several of the most significant clusters. In vitro checks showed that a few CMV-associated chains really do target CMV antigens.

This clonotype was obtained from a man between 50 and 59 years old in good health and CMV-seropositive. The sequenced material came from PBMCs. This chain uses TRBV18 with TRBJ1-2; TRBD1 might be the D (5 bases). CDR3 coding DNA: TGTGCCAGCTCACCAGGCGGGGGGAGAGCTAACTATGGCTACACCTTC. Translated, it gives CASSPGGGRANYGYTF.